This is a list of T cell receptor beta chains from one sample in a study of blood T cell repertoires in COVID-19. Method: immunoSEQ multiplex PCR; TCRdb's copy keeps in-frame clones and lacks some. The sample consists of over 200,000 clones, 75% to 90% of them appearing once. Material for sequencing was peripheral blood. The receptors were sampled from a human donor in a cohort sampled during active COVID-19. The CDR3 runs from the conserved cysteine through the conserved F or W. The order of the fields is D gene, clone size, V gene, J gene, CDR3 protein, CDR3 DNA. D genes are given only for firm matches. Clone size is given for some rows only: seen once, a few or many times, or a class if the clone is expanded.

TRBD2	NA	TRBV5-4	TRBJ2-3	CASSLGASGRAKTDTQYF	TGTGCCAGCAGCCTGGGGGCTAGCGGGAGGGCAAAGACAGATACGCAGTATTTT
NA	NA	TRBV2	TRBJ2-7	CASSPTGRGEQYF	TGTGCCAGCAGTCCTACAGGGCGAGGAGAGCAGTACTTC
TRBD1	NA	TRBV7-2	TRBJ1-5	CASSLAGQGTYSNQPQHF	TGTGCCAGCAGCTTAGCAGGACAGGGGACTTATAGCAATCAGCCCCAGCATTTT
TRBD1	NA	TRBV5-5	TRBJ2-7	CASSLSRDRANEQYF	TGTGCCAGCAGCTTGTCCCGGGACAGGGCTAATGAGCAGTACTTC
TRBD2	NA	TRBV9	TRBJ2-2	CASSVAATSGKGGELFF	TGTGCCAGCAGCGTAGCCGCAACTAGCGGGAAGGGCGGGGAGCTGTTTTTT
NA	few	TRBV4-1	TRBJ2-7	CASSQREWYEQYF	TGCGCCAGCAGCCAACGGGAGTGGTACGAGCAGTACTTC
TRBD1	NA	TRBV5-1	TRBJ1-3	CASSPGQSGDTIYF	TGCGCCAGCAGCCCGGGACAGTCTGGAGACACCATATATTTT
NA	NA	TRBV3-1/TRBV3-2	TRBJ2-7	CASSQGPLYEQYF	TGTGCCAGCAGCCAAGGGCCGCTCTACGAGCAGTACTTC
NA	once	TRBV28	TRBJ1-4	CASRTTREKLFF	TGTGCCAGCAGGACAACCAGGGAAAAACTGTTTTTT
NA	NA	TRBV5-4	TRBJ2-5	CASSPSPGMETQYF	TGTGCCAGCAGCCCCTCCCCAGGGATGGAGACCCAGTACTTC
NA	NA	TRBV18	TRBJ1-4	CASSPRELEKLFF	TGTGCCAGCTCACCACGTGAGTTAGAAAAACTGTTTTTT
NA	few	TRBV28	TRBJ1-3	CASTQGSGNTIYF	TGTGCCAGCACGCAGGGTTCTGGAAACACCATATATTTT
NA	NA	TRBV5-1	TRBJ1-5	CASSLEQGNQPQHF	TGCGCCAGCAGCTTGGAGCAGGGAAATCAGCCCCAGCATTTT
TRBD2	NA	TRBV4-2	TRBJ2-1	CASSHALAGYNEQFF	TGTGCCAGCAGCCATGCTCTAGCGGGATACAATGAGCAGTTCTTC
TRBD1	few	TRBV18	TRBJ2-2	CASSPRGQGTNTGELFF	TGTGCCAGCTCACCACGGGGACAGGGGACGAACACCGGGGAGCTGTTTTTT
TRBD1	NA	TRBV7-3	TRBJ1-2	CASSPGGGQTSLHYGYTF	TGTGCCAGCAGCCCCGGGGGGGGACAGACCAGTTTGCACTATGGCTACACCTTC
TRBD2	NA	TRBV28	TRBJ2-3	CASSSAIAGALTDTQYF	TGTGCCAGCAGTTCGGCAATAGCGGGAGCCCTCACAGATACGCAGTATTTT
NA	NA	TRBV4-2	TRBJ1-1	CASSQDLGRSNTEAFF	TGTGCCAGCAGCCAAGATCTTGGCAGGTCGAACACTGAAGCTTTCTTT
NA	few	TRBV27	TRBJ2-5	CASSPSSSQETQYF	TGTGCCAGCAGTCCCTCTAGTAGCCAAGAGACCCAGTACTTC
TRBD1	NA	TRBV7-2	TRBJ2-3	CASSFKTGGFTDTQYF	TGTGCCAGCAGTTTCAAAACAGGGGGGTTCACAGATACGCAGTATTTT
TRBD2	NA	TRBV7-9	TRBJ2-6	CASGGGSWANVLTF	TGTGCCAGCGGCGGGGGGAGCTGGGCCAACGTCCTGACTTTC
NA	NA	TRBV28	TRBJ2-5	CASSWGDPDQETQYF	TGTGCCAGCAGTTGGGGCGACCCGGACCAAGAGACCCAGTACTTC
NA	NA	TRBV24-1	TRBJ2-2	CATGTGYYTGELFF	TGTGCCACCGGAACAGGGTACTACACCGGGGAGCTGTTTTTT
TRBD2	NA	TRBV18	TRBJ2-7	CASSPGAGANYEQYF	TGTGCCAGCTCACCAGGGGCGGGAGCCAACTACGAGCAGTACTTC
TRBD1	NA	TRBV19	TRBJ1-5	CASRGQGAVLRGQPQHF	TGTGCCAGTAGGGGACAGGGGGCTGTATTAAGGGGTCAGCCCCAGCATTTT
TRBD2	NA	TRBV11-2	TRBJ2-5	CASSRTSGRETQYF	TGTGCCAGCAGCCGGACTAGCGGGCGGGAGACCCAGTACTTC
TRBD2	few	TRBV7-3	TRBJ2-1	CASSVGAGVGNEQFF	TGTGCCAGCAGCGTAGGAGCGGGAGTAGGGAATGAGCAGTTCTTC
TRBD1	NA	TRBV30	TRBJ2-6	CAWSGGDRALSSGANVLTF	TGTGCCTGGAGTGGGGGAGACAGGGCTCTCAGCTCTGGGGCCAACGTCCTGACTTTC
NA	NA	TRBV29-1	TRBJ2-7	CSVPTTYEQYF	TGCAGCGTTCCAACTACCTACGAGCAGTACTTC
TRBD1	few	TRBV6-5	TRBJ1-2	CASRAGQGAYGYTF	TGTGCCAGCAGGGCGGGACAGGGGGCCTATGGCTACACCTTC
TRBD2	NA	TRBV5-6	TRBJ2-7	CASSRGGDFSHEQYF	TGTGCCAGCAGCCGGGGGGGTGACTTCTCCCACGAGCAGTACTTC
TRBD2	NA	TRBV28	TRBJ2-7	CASSPLWAGGSYEQYF	TGTGCCAGCAGTCCGCTCTGGGCGGGAGGGTCCTACGAGCAGTACTTC
TRBD1	once	TRBV2	TRBJ2-6	CASSPYGQGAVSGANVLTF	TGTGCCAGCAGCCCCTACGGACAGGGGGCCGTATCTGGGGCCAACGTCCTGACTTTC
TRBD1	NA	TRBV7-2	TRBJ2-5	CASSFQGAGETQYF	TGTGCCAGCAGCTTTCAGGGGGCAGGAGAGACCCAGTACTTC
NA	NA	TRBV28	TRBJ2-6	CASSPSGANVLTF	TGTGCCAGCAGTCCCTCCGGGGCCAACGTCCTGACTTTC
NA	NA	TRBV6-1	TRBJ2-3	CASSETVSTDTQYF	TGTGCCAGCAGTGAAACGGTCAGCACAGATACGCAGTATTTT
NA	NA	TRBV4-1	TRBJ1-1	CASSQGGWMNTEAFF	TGCGCCAGCAGCCAAGGGGGCTGGATGAACACTGAAGCTTTCTTT
TRBD2	NA	TRBV28	TRBJ2-1	CASSSGGPSYNEQFF	TGTGCCAGCAGCTCGGGAGGGCCCTCCTACAATGAGCAGTTCTTC
TRBD2	NA	TRBV28	TRBJ2-7	CASKRASGTYEQYF	TGTGCCAGCAAACGGGCTAGCGGGACCTACGAGCAGTACTTC
NA	NA	TRBV4-3	TRBJ2-7	CASSQDQVTHAPEQYF	TGCGCCAGCAGCCAAGATCAAGTGACACATGCCCCCGAGCAGTACTTC
NA	few	TRBV4-1	TRBJ1-2	CASSQEGGYGYTF	TGCGCCAGCAGCCAAGAGGGGGGCTATGGCTACACCTTC
NA	NA	TRBV4-3	TRBJ1-2	CASSSIRTEGYGYTF	TGCGCCAGCAGCTCCATAAGGACGGAGGGCTATGGCTACACCTTC
NA	few	TRBV19	TRBJ1-3	CASTDRHSGNTIYF	TGTGCCAGTACCGACAGACACTCTGGAAACACCATATATTTT
NA	NA	TRBV5-1	TRBJ2-7	CASSLAGLSYEQYF	TGCGCCAGCAGCTTGGCAGGGCTCTCCTACGAGCAGTACTTC
TRBD1	once	TRBV6-5	TRBJ1-1	CASSYGDRLNTEAFF	TGTGCCAGCAGTTACGGGGACAGGCTAAACACTGAAGCTTTCTTT
TRBD1	NA	TRBV5-1	TRBJ1-2	CASSPGQGSTF	TGCGCCAGCAGCCCGGGACAGGGGTCGACCTTC
NA	NA	TRBV5-4	TRBJ2-2	CASQVGGNTGELFF	TGTGCCAGCCAAGTGGGAGGGAACACCGGGGAGCTGTTTTTT
NA	NA	TRBV11-3	TRBJ2-3	CASSPYRGGKDTQYF	TGTGCCAGCAGCCCCTACAGGGGGGGGAAAGATACGCAGTATTTT